One and the same sample provided the 10 T cell receptor beta chains below, sequenced in a study of T-cell reconstitution after alpha-beta-depleted transplantation in children. The TCRbeta library incorporated unique molecular identifiers. TCRdb recomputed calls from the PCR reads with MiXCR, one row per CDR3 protein. The sample includes a few hundred thousand distinct CDR3 sequences, around 13% seen only once; the top ten take 2% to 2.5%. Specimen: PBMCs, mostly from graft donor cells, collected 360 days after TCRalphabeta/CD19-depleted stem cell transplant. These TCRs come from a male patient aged 5 to 17 who had a stem cell transplant for acute myeloid leukemia, so the T cells may come from the graft donor.

This clonotype was seen more than once but under ten times. This chain uses TRBV6-1 with TRBJ1-2, with 9 bases that match TRBD1. This CDR3 is built from 13 residues. Germline CDR1 is MNHNS and CDR2 is SASEGT. The ends lost 6 bases at V and 4 bases at J; junction bases unmatched: 3. The chain's CDR3 is CASRKDRGYGYTF. Here the CDR3 DNA reads TGTGCCAGCAGAAAGGACAGGGGCTATGGCTACACCTTC.

This clonotype was recorded many times. J is TRBJ2-3 and V is TRBV2, with D possibly TRBD2 on 6 matching bases. The CDR3 spans 12 residues. The V end was cut by 8 bases, the J end by 3 bases, with 9 bases between. Germline CDR1 is SNHLY and CDR2 is FYNNEI. The CDR3 spells CASDGGTDTQYF. In DNA, the CDR3 is TGTGCCAGCGACGGGGGAACAGATACGCAGTATTTT.

This clonotype was detected only a few times. The chain recombines TRBV7-3 with TRBJ2-1; 12 nucleotides match TRBD2. V lost 2 bases to trimming and J lost 6 bases; unmatched junction nucleotides: 8. The CDR3 consists of 17 residues. Germline CDR1 and CDR2: SGHTA and FQGTGA. CDR3 amino acids: CASSLPTTSGSANEQFF. The CDR3 DNA is TGTGCCAGCAGCTTACCGACGACTAGCGGGAGTGCCAATGAGCAGTTCTTC.

The gene calls are TRBV7-2 and TRBJ1-4; the match to TRBD1 covers 8 bases. J gave up 8 bases and V 5 bases, and 10 bases lay outside the gene matches. Germline V CDR1 and CDR2: SGHTA, FQGNSA. The CDR3 runs to 15 residues. The CDR3 coding sequence is TGTGCCAGCAGCCTTGACAGGGGAATATGGGAAAAACTGTTTTTT. Amino acid sequence: CASSLDRGIWEKLFF.

There are a few counts of this clonotype. This sequence joins TRBV12-3 or TRBV12-4 and TRBJ2-7; possibly TRBD1 or TRBD2 for D (5 bases each). The CDR3 has 15 residues. The V gene lost 6 bases and the J gene lost 4 bases, with 19 bases spanning the gap. The CDR3 nucleotides read TGTGCCAGCAGCCCCTTGCCGGGGACGTCGTACGAGCAGTACTTC. This translates into CASSPLPGTSYEQYF.

This clonotype was detected a few times. The chain recombines TRBV20-1 with TRBJ2-7, with TRBD2 identical over 7 bases. From germline, CDR1 is DFQATT and CDR2 SNEGSKA (reference sequence). V dropped 2 bases and J dropped 2; count of bases not matched to a gene: 6. The CDR3 totals 14 residues. The CDR3 DNA sequence: TGCAGTGCTAGATTCGCTAGCGGCCCCTACGAGCAGTACTTC. This translates into CSARFASGPYEQYF.

This chain links TRBV10-3 with TRBJ2-7; no clear D gene. Per germline, CDR1 ENHRY and CDR2 SYGVKD. The ends were cut back, 3 bases at V and 6 bases at J, with 15 bases in the middle. The CDR3 has 14 residues. Here the CDR3 DNA reads TGTGCCATCAGTGAAGGGCTTACCTTCGGCGAGCAGTACTTC. This encodes CAISEGLTFGEQYF.

The chain recombines TRBV14 with TRBJ2-7; D might be TRBD2 (5 bases). This CDR3 has 17 residues. V lost 1 base and J 0 bases, leaving 16 bases between the germline ends. From germline, CDR1 is SGHDN and CDR2 FVKESK. The CDR3 region is CASSQGAQRLFSYEQYF. CDR3 nucleotide sequence: TGTGCCAGCAGCCAAGGAGCGCAGCGGCTATTCTCCTACGAGCAGTACTTC.

The sample holds many counts of this clonotype. The gene calls are TRBV29-1 and TRBJ1-1, with D hard to call. Per germline, CDR1 SQVTM and CDR2 ANQGSEA. This CDR3 spans 13 amino acids. Trimming removed 2 bases at V and 3 bases at J, with 10 bases between. The CDR3, as DNA: TGCAGCGTTGAAAAGGGTTGGGACACTGAAGCTTTCTTT. It codes for CSVEKGWDTEAFF. The entire variable domain, with the rest obtained from reference TRBV29-1 and TRBJ1-1, is as follows: SAVISQKPSRDICQRGTSLTIQCQVDSQVTMMFWYRQQPGQSLTLIATANQGSEATYESGFVIDKFPISRPNLTFSTLTVSNMSPEDSSIYLCSVEKGWDTEAFFGQGTRLTVV.

This sequence joins TRBV18 and TRBJ1-1, with D perhaps TRBD1 (5 bases). This CDR3 has 14 residues. CDR1 and CDR2 (germline): KGHSH, LQKENI. The V and J ends lost 6 bases and 0 bases respectively, with 11 bases between them. This CDR3 reads CASSSNRLNTEAFF. In nucleotides, the CDR3 is TGTGCCAGCTCCTCTAACAGGTTGAACACTGAAGCTTTCTTT.